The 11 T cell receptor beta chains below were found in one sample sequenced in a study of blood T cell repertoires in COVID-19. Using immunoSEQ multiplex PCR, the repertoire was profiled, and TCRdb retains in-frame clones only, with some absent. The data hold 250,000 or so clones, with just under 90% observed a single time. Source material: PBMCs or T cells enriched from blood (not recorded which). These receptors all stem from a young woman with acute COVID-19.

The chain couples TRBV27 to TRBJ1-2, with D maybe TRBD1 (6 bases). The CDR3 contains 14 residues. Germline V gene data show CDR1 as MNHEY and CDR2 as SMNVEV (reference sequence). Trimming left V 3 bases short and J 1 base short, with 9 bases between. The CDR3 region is CASSFQQGNYGYTF. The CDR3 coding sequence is TGTGCCAGCAGTTTCCAACAGGGTAACTATGGCTACACCTTC.

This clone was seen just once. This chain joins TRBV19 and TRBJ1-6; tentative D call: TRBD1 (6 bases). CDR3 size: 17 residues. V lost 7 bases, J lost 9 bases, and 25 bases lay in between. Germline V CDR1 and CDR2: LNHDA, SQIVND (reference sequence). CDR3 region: CASTQSGTNLGGSPLHF. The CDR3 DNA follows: TGTGCCAGTACCCAGAGCGGGACAAATCTTGGCGGTTCACCCCTCCACTTT. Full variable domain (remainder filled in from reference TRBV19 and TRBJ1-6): DGGITQSPKYLFRKEGQNVTLSCEQNLNHDAMYWYRQDPGQGLRLIYYSQIVNDFQKGDIAEGYSVSREKKESFPLTVTSAQKNPTAFYLCASTQSGTNLGGSPLHFGNGTRLTVT.

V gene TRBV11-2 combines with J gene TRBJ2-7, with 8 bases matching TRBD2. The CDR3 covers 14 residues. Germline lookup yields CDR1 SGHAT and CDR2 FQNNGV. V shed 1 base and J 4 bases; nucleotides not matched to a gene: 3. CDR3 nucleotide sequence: TGTGCCAGCAGCTTAGGACTAGCGACTTACGAGCAGTACTTC. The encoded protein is CASSLGLATYEQYF.

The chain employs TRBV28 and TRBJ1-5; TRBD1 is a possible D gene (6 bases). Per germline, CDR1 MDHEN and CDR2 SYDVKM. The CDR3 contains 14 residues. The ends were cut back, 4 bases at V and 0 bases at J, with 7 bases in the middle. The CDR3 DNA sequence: TGTGCCAGCAGTTACAGGGTTAGCAATCAGCCCCAGCATTTT. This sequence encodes CASSYRVSNQPQHF.

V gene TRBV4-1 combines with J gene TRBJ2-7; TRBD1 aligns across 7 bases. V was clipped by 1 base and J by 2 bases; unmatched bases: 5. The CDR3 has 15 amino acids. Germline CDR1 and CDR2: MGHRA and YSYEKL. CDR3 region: CASSQAGTVAYEQYF. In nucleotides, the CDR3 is TGCGCCAGCAGCCAAGCCGGGACAGTCGCCTACGAGCAGTACTTC.

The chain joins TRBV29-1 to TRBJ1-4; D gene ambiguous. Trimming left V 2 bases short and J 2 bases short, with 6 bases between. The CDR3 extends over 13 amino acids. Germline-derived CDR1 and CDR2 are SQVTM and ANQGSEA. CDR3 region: CSVESRTNEKLFF. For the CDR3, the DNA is TGCAGCGTTGAAAGTCGGACTAATGAAAAACTGTTTTTT. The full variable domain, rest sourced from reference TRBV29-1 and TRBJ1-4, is SAVISQKPSRDICQRGTSLTIQCQVDSQVTMMFWYRQQPGQSLTLIATANQGSEATYESGFVIDKFPISRPNLTFSTLTVSNMSPEDSSIYLCSVESRTNEKLFFGSGTQLSVL.

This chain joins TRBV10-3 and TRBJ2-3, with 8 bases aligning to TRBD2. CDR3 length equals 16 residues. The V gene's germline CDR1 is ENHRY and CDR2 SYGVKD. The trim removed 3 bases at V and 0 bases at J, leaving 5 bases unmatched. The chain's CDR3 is CAISDVIAGSTDTQYF. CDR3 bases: TGTGCCATCAGTGACGTCATAGCGGGAAGCACAGATACGCAGTATTTT.

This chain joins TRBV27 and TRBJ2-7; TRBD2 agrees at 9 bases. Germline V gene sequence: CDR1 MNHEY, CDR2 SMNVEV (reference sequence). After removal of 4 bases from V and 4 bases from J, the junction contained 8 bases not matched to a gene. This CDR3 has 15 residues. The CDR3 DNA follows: TGTGCCAGCAGTTCCTGGAGGACTAGCGTTTACGAGCAGTACTTC. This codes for CASSSWRTSVYEQYF.

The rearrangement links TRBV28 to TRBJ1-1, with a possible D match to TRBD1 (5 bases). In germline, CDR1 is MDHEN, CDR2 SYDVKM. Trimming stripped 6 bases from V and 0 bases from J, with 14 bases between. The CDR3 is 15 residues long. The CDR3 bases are TGTGCCAGCAGCCCCCCCCTGACAGTGAACACTGAAGCTTTCTTT. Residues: CASSPPLTVNTEAFF. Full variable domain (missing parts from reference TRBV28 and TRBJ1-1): DVKVTQSSRYLVKRTGEKVFLECVQDMDHENMFWYRQDPGLGLRLIYFSYDVKMKEKGDIPEGYSVSREKKERFSLILESASTNQTSMYLCASSPPLTVNTEAFFGQGTRLTVV.

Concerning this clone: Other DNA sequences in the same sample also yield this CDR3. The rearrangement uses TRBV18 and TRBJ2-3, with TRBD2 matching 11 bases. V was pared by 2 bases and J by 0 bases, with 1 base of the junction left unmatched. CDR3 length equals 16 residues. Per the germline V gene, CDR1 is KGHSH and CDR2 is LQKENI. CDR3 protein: CASSPWTSGSTDTQYF. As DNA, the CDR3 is TGTGCCAGCTCACCATGGACTAGCGGGAGCACAGATACGCAGTATTTT. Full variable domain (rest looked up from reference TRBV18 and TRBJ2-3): NAGVMQNPRHLVRRRGQEARLRCSPMKGHSHVYWYRQLPEEGLKFMVYLQKENIIDESGMPKERFSAEFPKEGPSILRIQQVVRGDSAAYFCASSPWTSGSTDTQYFGPGTRLTVL.

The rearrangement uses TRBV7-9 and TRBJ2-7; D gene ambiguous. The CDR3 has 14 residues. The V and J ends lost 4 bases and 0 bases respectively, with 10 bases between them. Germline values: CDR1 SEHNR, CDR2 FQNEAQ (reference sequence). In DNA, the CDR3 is TGTGCCAGCAGCTCTGACATTAGCTCCTACGAGCAGTACTTC. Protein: CASSSDISSYEQYF.